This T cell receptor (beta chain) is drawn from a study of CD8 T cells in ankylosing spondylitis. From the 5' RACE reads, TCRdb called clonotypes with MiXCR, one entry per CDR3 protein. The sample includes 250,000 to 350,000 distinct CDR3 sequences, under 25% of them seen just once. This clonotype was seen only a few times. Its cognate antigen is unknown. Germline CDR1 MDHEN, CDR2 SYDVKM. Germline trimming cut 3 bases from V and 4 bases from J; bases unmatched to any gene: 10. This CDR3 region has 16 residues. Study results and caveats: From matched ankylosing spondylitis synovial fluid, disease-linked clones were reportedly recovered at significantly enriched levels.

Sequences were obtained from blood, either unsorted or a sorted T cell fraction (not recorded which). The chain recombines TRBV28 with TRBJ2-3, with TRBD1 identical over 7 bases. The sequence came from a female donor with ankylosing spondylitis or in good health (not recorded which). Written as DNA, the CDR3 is TGTGCCAGCAGTTTCGCACGTAGGGGGCACCCAGATACGCAGTATTTT. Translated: CASSFARRGHPDTQYF.